Given below is one T cell receptor (beta chain) in context. Its antigen is as yet unknown. The sample comes from a study of T cell responses to AZD1222 COVID-19 vaccine. The CDR3 is made up of 12 amino acids. Germline V gives CDR1 SGHDT, CDR2 YYEEEE. Trimming removed 2 bases from V and 4 bases from J, with 5 bases in between. Repertoires were generated with immunoSEQ multiplex PCR, while TCRdb's copy carries only in-frame clones and drops some. This sample has about 39,000 clones; approximately 88% occur once, and the top ten carry 26%. Study results and caveats: Baseline seropositivity characterized only a handful of AZD1222 recipients. Clonal diversity was possibly underestimated, and white British individuals and females predominated among donors. The repertoires were collected only after the peak T cell response.

The chain uses TRBV5-6 and TRBJ2-3; D call uncertain. The clonotype comes from an adult who received the MenACWY meningococcal vaccine as a control. The starting material was peripheral blood, obtained 28 days after the second dose of the MenACWY control vaccine. CDR3 bases: TGTGCCAGCAGCTTCTCTTCAGATACGCAGTATTTT. It yields the protein CASSFSSDTQYF.